The 2 T cell receptor beta chains presented below share a single source sample, sequenced in a study of T cell responses to AZD1222 COVID-19 vaccine. Assay used: immunoSEQ multiplex PCR; TCRdb lists only in-frame clones, some missing. Among about 100,000 clones, 88% were seen once, and the ten largest hold about 1.7%. The sequencing here drew on peripheral blood, taken on day 0 of AZD1222 vaccination. The receptors were sampled from an adult in good health.

The chain couples TRBV15 to TRBJ1-6; unclear D gene. The length of the CDR3 is 14 residues. Germline CDR1 and CDR2: LNHNV and YYDKDF (reference sequence). Trimming removed 0 bases from V and 13 bases from J, with 13 bases in between. The CDR3, as DNA: TGTGCCACCAGCAGAGATGCCTCGGGATTGCCCCTCCACTTT. This gives the protein CATSRDASGLPLHF.

The chain links TRBV27 to TRBJ2-1; possible D gene TRBD2, 5 bases. Germline lookup yields CDR1 MNHEY and CDR2 SMNVEV (reference sequence). CDR3 length equals 15 residues. Trimming took 5 bases from V and 5 from J, leaving 16 bases between them. The CDR3 sequence: CASSTPQLAHNEQFF. CDR3 nucleotides: TGTGCCAGCAGTACCCCTCAGCTAGCCCACAATGAGCAGTTCTTC.